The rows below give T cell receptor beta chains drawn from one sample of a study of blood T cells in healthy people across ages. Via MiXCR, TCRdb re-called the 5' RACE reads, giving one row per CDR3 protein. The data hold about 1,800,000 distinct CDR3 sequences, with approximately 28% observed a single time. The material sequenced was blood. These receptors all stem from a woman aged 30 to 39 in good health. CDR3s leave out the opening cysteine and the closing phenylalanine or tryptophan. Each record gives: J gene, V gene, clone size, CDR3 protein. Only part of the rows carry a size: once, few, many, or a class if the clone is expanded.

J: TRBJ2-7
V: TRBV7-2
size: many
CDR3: ASSSAGLNYEQY

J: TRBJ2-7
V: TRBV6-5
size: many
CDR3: ASSYGDGSYEQY

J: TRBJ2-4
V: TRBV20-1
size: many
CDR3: SAPPQGRDIQY

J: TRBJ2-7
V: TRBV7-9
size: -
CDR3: ASGYTNSYEQY

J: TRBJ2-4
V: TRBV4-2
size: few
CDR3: ASSQEAGIAKNIQY

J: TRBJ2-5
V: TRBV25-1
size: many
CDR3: ASSEAGGETQY

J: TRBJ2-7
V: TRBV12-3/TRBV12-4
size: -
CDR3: ASSPGLTRHEQY

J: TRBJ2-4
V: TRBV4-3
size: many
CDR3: ASSRTQGGGNIQY

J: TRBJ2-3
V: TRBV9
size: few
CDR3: ASSVTTGLLTLDTQY

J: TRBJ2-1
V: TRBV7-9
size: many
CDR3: ASSLTSYRDEQF

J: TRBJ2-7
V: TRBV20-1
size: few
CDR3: SARAFPGEYEQY

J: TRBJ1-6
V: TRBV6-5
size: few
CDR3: ASSYSGGQNNSPLH

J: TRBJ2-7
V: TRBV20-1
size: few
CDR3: SARDVQNSYEQY

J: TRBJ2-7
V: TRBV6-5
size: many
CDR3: ASSYSNLAGDYEQY

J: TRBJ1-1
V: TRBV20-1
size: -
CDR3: SAKGQGSSGF

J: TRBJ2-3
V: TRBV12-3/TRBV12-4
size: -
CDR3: ASSLLSGAATDTQY

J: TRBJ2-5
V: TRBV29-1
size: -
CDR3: SVDRGAGDEQY

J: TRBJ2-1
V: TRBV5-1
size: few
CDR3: ANSWGVGVDEQF

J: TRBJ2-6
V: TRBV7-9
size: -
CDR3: ARRSKVAGANVLT

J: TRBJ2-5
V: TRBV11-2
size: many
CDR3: ASSLGRRGNQETQY

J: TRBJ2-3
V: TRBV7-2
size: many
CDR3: ASSPQHSTDTQY

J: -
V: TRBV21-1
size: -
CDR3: ASSRQGGGTLYEQY

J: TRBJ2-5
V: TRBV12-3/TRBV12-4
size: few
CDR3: ASSRGQGALETQY

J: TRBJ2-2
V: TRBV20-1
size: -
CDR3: SARFLEAPELF

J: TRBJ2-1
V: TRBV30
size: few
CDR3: AWDPTGFNEQF

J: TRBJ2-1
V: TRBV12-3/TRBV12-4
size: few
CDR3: ASSLAAGAQNEQF

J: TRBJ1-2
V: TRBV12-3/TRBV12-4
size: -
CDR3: ASSLAVGRANYGYT

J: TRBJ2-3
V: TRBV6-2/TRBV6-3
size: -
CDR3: ASLRVGSTDTQY

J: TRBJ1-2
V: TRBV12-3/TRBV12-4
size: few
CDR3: ASSFEQIDTYGYT

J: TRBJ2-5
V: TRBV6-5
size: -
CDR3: ASSELAGVEYGQY

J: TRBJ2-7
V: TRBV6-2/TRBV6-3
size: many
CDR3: ASSYFSGMSSYEQY

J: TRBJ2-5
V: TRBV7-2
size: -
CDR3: ASSFQLATFGETQY

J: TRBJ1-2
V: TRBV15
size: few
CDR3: ATSRATDSYGYT